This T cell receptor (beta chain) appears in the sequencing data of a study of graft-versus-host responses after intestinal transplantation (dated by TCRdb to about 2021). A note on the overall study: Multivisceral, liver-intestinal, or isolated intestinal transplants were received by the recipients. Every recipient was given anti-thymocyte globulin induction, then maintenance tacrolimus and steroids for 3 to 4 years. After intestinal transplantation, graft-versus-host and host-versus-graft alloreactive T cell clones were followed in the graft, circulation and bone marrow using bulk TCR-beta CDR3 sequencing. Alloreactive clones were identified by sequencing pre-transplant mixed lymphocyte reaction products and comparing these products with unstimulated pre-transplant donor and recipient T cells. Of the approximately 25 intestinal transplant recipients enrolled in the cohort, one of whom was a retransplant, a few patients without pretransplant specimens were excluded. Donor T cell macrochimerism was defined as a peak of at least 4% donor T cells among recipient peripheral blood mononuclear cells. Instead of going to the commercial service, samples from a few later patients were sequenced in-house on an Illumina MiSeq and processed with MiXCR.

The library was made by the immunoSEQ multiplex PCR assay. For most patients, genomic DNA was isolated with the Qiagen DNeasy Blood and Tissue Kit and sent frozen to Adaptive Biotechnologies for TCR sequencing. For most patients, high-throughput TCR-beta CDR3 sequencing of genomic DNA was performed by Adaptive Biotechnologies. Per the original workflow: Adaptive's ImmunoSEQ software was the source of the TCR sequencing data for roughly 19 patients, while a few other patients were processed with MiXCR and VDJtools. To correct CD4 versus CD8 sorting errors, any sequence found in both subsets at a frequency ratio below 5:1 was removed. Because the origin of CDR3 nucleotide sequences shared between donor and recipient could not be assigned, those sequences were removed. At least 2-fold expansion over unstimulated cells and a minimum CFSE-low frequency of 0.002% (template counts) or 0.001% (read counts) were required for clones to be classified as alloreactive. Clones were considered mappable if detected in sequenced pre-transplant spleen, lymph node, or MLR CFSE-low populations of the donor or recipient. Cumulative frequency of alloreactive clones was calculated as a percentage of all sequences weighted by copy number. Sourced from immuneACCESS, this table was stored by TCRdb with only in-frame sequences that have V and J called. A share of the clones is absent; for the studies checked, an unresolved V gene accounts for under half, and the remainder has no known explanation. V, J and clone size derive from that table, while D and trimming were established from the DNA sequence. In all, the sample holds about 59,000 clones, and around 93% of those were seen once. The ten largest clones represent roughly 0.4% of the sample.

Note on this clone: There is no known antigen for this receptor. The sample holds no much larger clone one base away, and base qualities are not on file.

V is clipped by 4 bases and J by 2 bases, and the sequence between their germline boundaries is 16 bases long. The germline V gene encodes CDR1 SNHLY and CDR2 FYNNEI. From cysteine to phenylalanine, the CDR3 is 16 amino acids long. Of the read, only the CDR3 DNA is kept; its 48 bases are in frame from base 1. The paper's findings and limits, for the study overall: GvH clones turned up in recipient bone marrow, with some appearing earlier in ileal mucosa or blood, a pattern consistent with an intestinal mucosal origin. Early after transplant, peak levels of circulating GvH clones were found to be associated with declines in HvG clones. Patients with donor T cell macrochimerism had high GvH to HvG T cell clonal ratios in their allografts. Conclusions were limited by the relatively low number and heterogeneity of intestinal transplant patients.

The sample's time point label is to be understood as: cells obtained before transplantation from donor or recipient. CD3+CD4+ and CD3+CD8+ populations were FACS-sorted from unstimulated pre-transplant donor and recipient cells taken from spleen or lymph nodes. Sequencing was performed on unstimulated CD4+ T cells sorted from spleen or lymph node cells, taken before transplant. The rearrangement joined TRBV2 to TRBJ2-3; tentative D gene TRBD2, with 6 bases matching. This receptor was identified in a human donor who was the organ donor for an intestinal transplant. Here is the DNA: TGTGCCAGCAGTGGGACTAAGAGACTAATCACAGATACGCAGTATTTT. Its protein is CASSGTKRLITDTQYF.